Listed here are 10 T cell receptor beta chains from one sample, sequenced in a study of human T cells and chemical hapten exposure (dated by TCRdb to 2020 to 2022). Library prep was done by RACE. Sequencing used a NextSeq 500. TCRdb trimmed public reads at Q25 via fastp, called clones via MiXCR and kept in-frame beta chains. Rows matching on CDR3 protein sequence are summarized as one entry with the most common DNA and genes. The sample records over 55,000 distinct CDR3 sequences, around 10% of which are singletons. The ten largest clones take up approximately 1.4% of the sample. The time point label for this specimen denotes: patch test 3, about 24 weeks after DPC sensitization. The treatment or condition label here, explained by the study, means: therapeutic diphenylcyclopropenone sensitization with weekly scalp DPC. The sample consisted of whole blood, taken in connection with sensitization to the hapten diphenylcyclopropenone (DPC). The receptors shown here come from a woman in her 50s with alopecia areata. Some clones in this sample may be carry-over from other donors' samples.

The chain links TRBV28 to TRBJ2-3; the match to TRBD1 covers 7 bases. Germline V lookup: CDR1 MDHEN, CDR2 SYDVKM. Germline trimming cut 7 bases from V and 4 bases from J; bases unmatched to any gene: 17. The CDR3 has 17 residues. CDR3 DNA sequence: TGTGCCAGCACCCCCCCGGGCCCCGGACAGGTCGCAGATACGCAGTATTTT. It translates to CASTPPGPGQVADTQYF.

The table lists this clonotype with a few counts. The chain joins TRBV28 to TRBJ1-5; D unresolved. Germline CDR1 is MDHEN and CDR2 is SYDVKM. The ends were cut back, 5 bases at V and 10 bases at J, with 15 bases in the middle. There are 13 residues in the CDR3. The CDR3 DNA reads as TGTGCCAGCAGTCCCGAGGACCGCAGACCCCAGCATTTT. Translating it yields CASSPEDRRPQHF.

This clonotype was counted ten times or more. The V call is TRBV28, the J call TRBJ2-3; 7 nucleotides match TRBD2. This CDR3 is 15 amino acids long. In germline, CDR1 is MDHEN, CDR2 SYDVKM. Trimming took 2 bases from V and 6 from J; bases not matched to a gene: 8. The DNA for the CDR3 is TGTGCCAGCAGTTTACCGCGGGAGAAGGGTGATACGCAGTATTTT. Its translation: CASSLPREKGDTQYF.

This clonotype was detected ten times or more. J is TRBJ1-5 and V is TRBV19, with unresolved D. V lost 4 bases to trimming and J lost 3 bases, with 13 bases between them. The CDR3 has 15 residues. Germline CDR1 reads LNHDA; CDR2 reads SQIVND (reference sequence). CDR3 sequence (DNA): TGTGCCAGTAGTAGCTACACAAGCTCCAATCAGCCCCAGCATTTT. Translation: CASSSYTSSNQPQHF.

This clonotype was recorded many times. The chain uses TRBV28 and TRBJ2-2; no definite D call. CDR3 size: 13 residues. The V and J ends lost 2 bases and 4 bases respectively, with 5 bases between them. CDR1 and CDR2 (germline): MDHEN, SYDVKM. The CDR3 sequence is CASSLDGTGELFF. The CDR3 nucleotides read TGTGCCAGCAGTTTAGATGGCACCGGGGAGCTGTTTTTT. The full variable domain, in which reference TRBV28 and TRBJ2-2 provide the parts outside the CDR3, is DVKVTQSSRYLVKRTGEKVFLECVQDMDHENMFWYRQDPGLGLRLIYFSYDVKMKEKGDIPEGYSVSREKKERFSLILESASTNQTSMYLCASSLDGTGELFFGEGSRLTVL.

This clonotype was found many times. The chain employs TRBV6-5 and TRBJ2-7, with TRBD1 matching over 8 bases. Looked up from germline, CDR1 is MNHEY and CDR2 is SVGAGI. The CDR3 covers 14 residues. With 5 bases clipped from V and 5 bases from J, the junction kept 8 bases outside the gene matches. DNA of the CDR3: TGTGCCAGCAGTCCTCAGGGGGCTTACGACGAGCAGTACTTC. It yields the protein CASSPQGAYDEQYF.

The chain employs TRBV7-9 and TRBJ1-1; D is unclear. V lost 5 bases to trimming and J lost 2 bases, with 9 bases between them. This CDR3 is built from 13 residues. CDR1 and CDR2 (germline): SEHNR, FQNEAQ (reference sequence). The DNA of the CDR3 is TGTGCCAGCAGCGCAACAAGAAACACTGAAGCTTTCTTT. This codes for CASSATRNTEAFF. Full variable domain (outside the CDR3, taken from reference TRBV7-9 and TRBJ1-1): DTGVSQNPRHKITKRGQNVTFRCDPISEHNRLYWYRQTLGQGPEFLTYFQNEAQLEKSRLLSDRFSAERPKGSFSTLEIQRTEQGDSAMYLCASSATRNTEAFFGQGTRLTVV.

In its sample, this clonotype was seen a few times. The chain links TRBV12-3 or TRBV12-4 to TRBJ2-1, with D possibly TRBD1 on 6 matching bases. The CDR3 length is 16 residues. Trimming shortened V by 2 bases and J by 4 bases, and 15 bases separated the two germline ends. The CDR3 protein is CASSLSFGTPYNEQFF. CDR3 nucleotides: TGTGCCAGCAGTTTATCTTTCGGGACACCTTACAATGAGCAGTTCTTC.

In this sample, this clonotype turned up a few times. This chain uses TRBV5-1 with TRBJ2-7, with D hard to call. The germline V gene has CDR1 SGHRS and CDR2 YFSETQ. Deletions cut 2 bases from V and 3 bases from J, with 9 bases between. The CDR3 runs 13 residues. The CDR3 is CASSLTANYEQYF. CDR3 coding DNA: TGCGCCAGCAGCTTAACAGCTAACTACGAGCAGTACTTC.

V gene TRBV4-1 combines with J gene TRBJ1-4; D call uncertain. Trimming shortened V by 1 base and J by 7 bases, and 16 bases separated the two germline ends. Germline CDR1 MGHRA, CDR2 YSYEKL. There are 16 residues in the CDR3. CDR3 nucleotides: TGCGCCAGCAGCCAAGGTGGTCGGGGAGTAGGTGAAAAACTGTTTTTT. Its translation: CASSQGGRGVGEKLFF.